Each of the 22 T cell receptor beta chains below was sequenced from the same sample in a study of neurological immune-mediated disorders. In TCRdb, the 5' RACE reads were re-called with MiXCR into one record per CDR3 protein. The sample gives about 46,000 distinct CDR3 sequences, around 2% of which show up once; more than 2% is in the top ten. The sample comprised PBMCs. These receptors were taken from a woman in her 40s with multiple sclerosis.

This clonotype was recorded at least ten times. The rearrangement links TRBV5-1 to TRBJ2-2; 10 bases agree with TRBD2. Germline assignment: CDR1 SGHRS and CDR2 YFSETQ. With V trimmed by 1 base and J by 4 bases, 4 bases remained unmatched. The CDR3 is made up of 16 amino acids. CDR3 in DNA: TGCGCCAGCAGCTTGTCTAGCGGGGGACGCACCGGGGAGCTGTTTTTT. Translated: CASSLSSGGRTGELFF.

This clonotype was observed at least ten times. This chain uses TRBV12-3 or TRBV12-4 with TRBJ2-3, with 10 bases aligning to TRBD2. The V and J ends lost 5 bases and 4 bases, in that order; junction bases with no gene match: 3. There are 14 residues in the CDR3. The CDR3 nucleotides are TGTGCCAGCAGTAGAGCGGGGGGGCCAGATACGCAGTATTTT. Translated: CASSRAGGPDTQYF.

The table lists this clonotype with many counts. This chain connects TRBV11-2 to TRBJ2-2; 12 nucleotides agree with TRBD2. The CDR3 is 15 residues long. V lost 3 bases, J lost 7 bases, and 3 bases stayed unmatched. Germline V CDR1 and CDR2: SGHAT, FQNNGV. CDR3 in amino acids: CASSFTSGGIGELFF. CDR3 coding DNA: TGTGCCAGCAGCTTTACTAGCGGGGGGATCGGGGAGCTGTTTTTT.

This chain uses TRBV5-1 with TRBJ2-1; D perhaps matches TRBD2 (5 bases). The CDR3 is 14 residues long. Deletions cut 4 bases from V and 8 bases from J, with 16 bases between. Germline V gives CDR1 SGHRS, CDR2 YFSETQ. The CDR3 loop reads CASSKTVAPDEQFF. The CDR3 coding sequence is TGCGCCAGCAGCAAGACTGTAGCGCCCGATGAGCAGTTCTTC.

This clonotype was recorded many times. V and J are TRBV12-3 or TRBV12-4 and TRBJ1-1, with D maybe TRBD1 (6 bases). The CDR3 contains 13 residues. V lost 4 bases, J lost 8 bases, and 14 bases lay in between. Written as DNA, the CDR3 is TGTGCCAGCAGTTCGAACAGGGTCGGCGAAGCTTTCTTT. It encodes CASSSNRVGEAFF.

This clonotype has ten or more counts. CDR3 sequence (DNA): TGCAGTGCTAGACATCCCCAGCGGGGGGACCAAGAGACCCAGTACTTC. It translates to CSARHPQRGDQETQYF. The gene calls are TRBV20-1 and TRBJ2-5, with 9 bases fitting TRBD2. The ends lost 2 bases at V and 0 bases at J; junction bases unmatched: 7. This CDR3 comprises 16 residues. Germline values: CDR1 DFQATT, CDR2 SNEGSKA (reference sequence).

This chain links TRBV5-1 with TRBJ2-3; 7 nucleotides agree with TRBD2. Trimming at V came to 5 bases and at J to 2 bases, leaving 5 bases not matched to a gene. The germline V gene has CDR1 SGHRS and CDR2 YFSETQ. The CDR3 has 14 residues. CDR3 nucleotides: TGCGCCAGCAGGAGACTAGCCTCCACAGATACGCAGTATTTT. It yields the protein CASRRLASTDTQYF.

This clonotype was picked up many times. This chain joins TRBV2 and TRBJ1-5; D possibly corresponds to TRBD1 (6 bases). Germline CDR1 SNHLY, CDR2 FYNNEI. The CDR3 contains 16 residues. V gave up 6 bases and J gave up 0 bases, with 15 bases separating them. The CDR3 DNA is TGTGCCAGCAGCCTGACAGGTATCTATAGCAATCAGCCCCAGCATTTT. This gives the protein CASSLTGIYSNQPQHF.

This clonotype was picked up many times. The chain links TRBV12-3 or TRBV12-4 to TRBJ1-1; TRBD1 matches 7 bases. Trimming at V came to 3 bases and at J to 0 bases, leaving 4 bases not matched to a gene. The CDR3 is 15 amino acids. CDR3 protein: CASSFTGVMNTEAFF. The CDR3 DNA reads TGTGCCAGCAGTTTTACAGGGGTTATGAACACTGAAGCTTTCTTT.

The sample holds many counts of this clonotype. This chain uses TRBV11-2 with TRBJ2-4; D tentatively reads TRBD1 or TRBD2 (5 bases each). Germline assignment: CDR1 SGHAT and CDR2 FQNNGV. The CDR3 loop spans 17 amino acids. V was cut by 3 bases and J by 5 bases, with 20 bases left in between. As DNA, the CDR3 is TGTGCCAGCAGCTTGAGCCTGTCGAGGGGCCCAGAAAACATTCAGTACTTC. Its protein product is CASSLSLSRGPENIQYF. Drawing the rest from reference TRBV11-2 and TRBJ2-4, the complete variable domain is EAGVAQSPRYKIIEKRQSVAFWCNPISGHATLYWYQQILGQGPKLLIQFQNNGVVDDSQLPKDRFSAERLKGVDSTLKIQPAKLEDSAVYLCASSLSLSRGPENIQYFGAGTRLSVL.

This clonotype was counted many times. V and J are TRBV7-3 and TRBJ2-3; no clear D gene. Germline lookup yields CDR1 SGHTA and CDR2 FQGTGA. V was pared by 5 bases and J by 2 bases, with 8 bases between. The CDR3 runs to 13 residues. The CDR3 DNA reads TGTGCCAGCAGCGATGTCGTCACAGATACGCAGTATTTT. Protein: CASSDVVTDTQYF.

This clonotype was seen repeatedly, ten times or more. The chain joins TRBV15 to TRBJ2-5, with 9 positions matching TRBD2. V dropped 1 base and J dropped 5; count of bases not matched to a gene: 11. The CDR3 sequence is 17 residues long. Germline loops: CDR1 LNHNV, CDR2 YYDKDF (reference sequence). CDR3 nucleotide sequence: TGTGCCACCAGCAGAGGCGGGGTGGCGGGGGGGCTGGAGACCCAGTACTTC. Encoded protein: CATSRGGVAGGLETQYF.

This clonotype was recorded at least ten times. The chain is built from TRBV6-5 and TRBJ2-3, with 8 bases aligning to TRBD1. Trimming at V came to 6 bases and at J to 9 bases, leaving 5 bases not matched to a gene. Germline CDR1 MNHEY, CDR2 SVGAGI. This CDR3 spans 12 amino acids. The CDR3 protein is CASSLDRVTQYF. As DNA, the CDR3 is TGTGCCAGCAGCTTGGACAGGGTGACGCAGTATTTT.

As to this clonotype: One base away lies a much larger clone, so this may be a sequencing read error. The chain has TRBV7-9 and TRBJ1-5, with a weak D call TRBD1 (5 bases). V was pared by 5 bases and J by 7 bases, with 15 bases between. Looked up from germline, CDR1 is SEHNR and CDR2 is FQNEAQ (reference sequence). This CDR3 contains 14 residues. This CDR3 is CASSPWGVKQPQHF. The DNA for the CDR3 is TGTGCCAGCAGCCCCTGGGGGGTGAAGCAGCCCCAGCATTTT.

Many counts were recorded for this clonotype. V is TRBV28 and J is TRBJ1-2, with 7 bases identical to TRBD1. This CDR3 region has 16 residues. V trimming: 8 bases; J trimming: 1 base; junction bases outside the gene matches: 13. Germline lookup yields CDR1 MDHEN and CDR2 SYDVKM. The chain's CDR3 is CASGSGTANFNYGYTF. DNA for the CDR3: TGTGCCAGCGGTTCCGGGACAGCCAATTTTAACTATGGCTACACCTTC.

The sample holds many counts of this clonotype. A much larger clone is a single base away; this may be a read error. The missing conserved phenylalanine or tryptophan at the end of this CDR3 makes a read error likely. CDR3 DNA sequence: TGTGCCATCAGTGAAGATCCGGGGTCACCCCTCCACTGT. Translating gives CAISEDPGSPLHC. The V call is TRBV10-3, the J call TRBJ1-6; D call uncertain. CDR3 length: 13 amino acids. Trimming removed 3 bases from V and 10 bases from J, with 10 bases in between. Germline V gives CDR1 ENHRY, CDR2 SYGVKD.

This clonotype was observed at least ten times. The DNA for the CDR3 is TGCAGTGCTAGAAGCAATGGCTACACCTTC. Residues: CSARSNGYTF. The gene calls are TRBV20-1 and TRBJ1-2; D not certain. Germline V gives CDR1 DFQATT, CDR2 SNEGSKA (reference sequence). CDR3 size: 10 residues. Trimming removed 2 bases at V and 6 bases at J, with 4 bases between.

This clonotype was counted ten times or more. The chain employs TRBV5-6 and TRBJ2-1; 9 nucleotides align to TRBD2. With 0 bases clipped from V and 7 bases from J, the junction kept 5 bases outside the gene matches. There are 15 residues in the CDR3. The germline CDR1 and CDR2 sequences are SGHDT and YYEEEE. CDR3 protein: CASSLGVLAGNEQFF. CDR3 coding DNA: TGTGCCAGCAGCTTGGGGGTTCTAGCGGGGAATGAGCAGTTCTTC.

This clonotype was seen many times. The J gene is TRBJ1-2, the V gene TRBV5-1, with D possibly being TRBD1 (5 bases). Germline-derived CDR1 and CDR2 are SGHRS and YFSETQ. The CDR3 contains 14 residues. The ends were cut back, 6 bases at V and 4 bases at J, with 16 bases in the middle. The CDR3 nucleotides read TGCGCCAGCACCCTCGGGGACGGGACCTATGGCTACACCTTC. This codes for CASTLGDGTYGYTF. The whole variable domain, remainder taken from reference TRBV5-1 and TRBJ1-2, is KAGVTQTPRYLIKTRGQQVTLSCSPISGHRSVSWYQQTPGQGLQFLFEYFSETQRNKGNFPGRFSGRQFSNSRSEMNVSTLELGDSALYLCASTLGDGTYGYTFGSGTRLTVV.

This clonotype has a count of ten or more. This chain joins TRBV20-1 and TRBJ2-3; D is unclear. The V and J ends lost 1 base and 0 bases respectively, with 5 bases between them. CDR1 and CDR2 (germline): DFQATT, SNEGSKA (reference sequence). CDR3 length: 13 residues. This chain's CDR3 is CSARAPSTDTQYF. In DNA form, the CDR3 reads TGCAGTGCTAGAGCCCCCAGCACAGATACGCAGTATTTT.

The sample holds many counts of this clonotype. The chain uses TRBV5-1 and TRBJ1-1; D possibly corresponds to TRBD1 (6 bases). The germline V gene has CDR1 SGHRS and CDR2 YFSETQ. Trimming left V 5 bases short and J 7 bases short, with 21 bases between. CDR3 length equals 15 residues. Here the CDR3 reads CASRFEVIRTDEAFF. CDR3 nucleotide sequence: TGCGCCAGCAGGTTTGAGGTGATTCGGACAGATGAAGCTTTCTTT.

In this sample, this clonotype turned up many times. The chain joins TRBV29-1 to TRBJ2-3, with 7 bases aligning to TRBD2. This CDR3 is built from 12 residues. CDR1 and CDR2 (germline): SQVTM, ANQGSEA. J was trimmed by 8 bases and V by 8 bases; bases with no gene match: 10. CDR3 DNA sequence: TGCAGCCCCACGGGGAGGGAAGGTACGCAGTATTTT. It encodes CSPTGREGTQYF.